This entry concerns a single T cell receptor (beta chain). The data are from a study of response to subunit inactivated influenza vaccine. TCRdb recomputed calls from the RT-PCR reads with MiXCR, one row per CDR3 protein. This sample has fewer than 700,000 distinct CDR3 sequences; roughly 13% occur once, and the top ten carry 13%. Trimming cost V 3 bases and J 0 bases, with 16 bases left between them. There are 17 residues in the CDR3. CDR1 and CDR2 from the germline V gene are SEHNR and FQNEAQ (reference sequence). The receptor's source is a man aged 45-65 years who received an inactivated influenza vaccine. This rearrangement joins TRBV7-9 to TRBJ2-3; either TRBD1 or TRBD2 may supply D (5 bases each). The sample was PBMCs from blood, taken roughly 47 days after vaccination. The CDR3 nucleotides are TGTGCCAGCAGCTTTTTCCCGGGACCAGAAAGCACAGATACGCAGTATTTT. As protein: CASSFFPGPESTDTQYF.